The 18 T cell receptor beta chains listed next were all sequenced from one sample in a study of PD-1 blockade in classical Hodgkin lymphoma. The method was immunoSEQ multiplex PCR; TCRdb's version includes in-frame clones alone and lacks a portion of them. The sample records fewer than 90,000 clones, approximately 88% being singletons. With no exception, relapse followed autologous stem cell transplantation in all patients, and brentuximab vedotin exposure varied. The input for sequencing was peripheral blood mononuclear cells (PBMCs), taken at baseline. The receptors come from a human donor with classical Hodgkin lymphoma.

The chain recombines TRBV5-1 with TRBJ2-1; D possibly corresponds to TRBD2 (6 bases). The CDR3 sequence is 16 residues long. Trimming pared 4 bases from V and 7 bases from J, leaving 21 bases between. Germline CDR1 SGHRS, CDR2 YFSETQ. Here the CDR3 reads CASSIIGGNEWNEQFF. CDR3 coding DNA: TGCGCCAGCAGCATCATCGGCGGGAATGAGTGGAATGAGCAGTTCTTC.

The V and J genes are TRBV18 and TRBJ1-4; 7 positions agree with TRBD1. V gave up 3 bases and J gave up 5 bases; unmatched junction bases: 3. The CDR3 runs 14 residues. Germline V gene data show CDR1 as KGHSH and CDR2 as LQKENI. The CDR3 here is CASSPGQKNEKLFF. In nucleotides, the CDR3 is TGTGCCAGCTCACCGGGACAGAAGAATGAAAAACTGTTTTTT.

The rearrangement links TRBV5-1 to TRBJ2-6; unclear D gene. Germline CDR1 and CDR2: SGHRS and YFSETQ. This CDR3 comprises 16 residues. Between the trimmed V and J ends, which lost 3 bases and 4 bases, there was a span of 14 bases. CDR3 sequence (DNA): TGCGCCAGCAGCTCCTACGACGTCGTCGGGGCCAACGTCCTGACTTTC. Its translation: CASSSYDVVGANVLTF.

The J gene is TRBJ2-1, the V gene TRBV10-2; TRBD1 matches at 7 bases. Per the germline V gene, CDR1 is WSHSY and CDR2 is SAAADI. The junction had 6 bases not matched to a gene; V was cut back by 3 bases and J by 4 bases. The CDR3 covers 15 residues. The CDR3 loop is CASSEGQGVYNEQFF. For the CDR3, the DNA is TGCGCCAGCAGTGAAGGGCAGGGGGTATACAATGAGCAGTTCTTC.

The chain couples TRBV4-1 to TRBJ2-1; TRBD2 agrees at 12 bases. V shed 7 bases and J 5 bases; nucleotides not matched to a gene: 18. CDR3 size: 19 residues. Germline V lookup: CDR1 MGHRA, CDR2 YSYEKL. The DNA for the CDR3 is TGCGCCAGCACGCTACTAGCGGGAGGAAGGGCGGATCGGGACAATGAGCAGTTCTTC. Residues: CASTLLAGGRADRDNEQFF.

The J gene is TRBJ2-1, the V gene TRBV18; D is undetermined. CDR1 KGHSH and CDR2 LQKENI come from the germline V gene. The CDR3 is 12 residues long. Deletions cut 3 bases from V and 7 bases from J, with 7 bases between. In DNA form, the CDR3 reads TGTGCCAGCTCACCCTTTGGAAATGAGCAGTTCTTC. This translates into CASSPFGNEQFF.

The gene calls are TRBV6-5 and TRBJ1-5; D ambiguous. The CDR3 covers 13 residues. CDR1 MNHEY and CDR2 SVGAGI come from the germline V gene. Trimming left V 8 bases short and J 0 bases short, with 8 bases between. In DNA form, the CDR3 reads TGTGCCAGCCGGATTGATAGCAATCAGCCCCAGCATTTT. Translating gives CASRIDSNQPQHF.

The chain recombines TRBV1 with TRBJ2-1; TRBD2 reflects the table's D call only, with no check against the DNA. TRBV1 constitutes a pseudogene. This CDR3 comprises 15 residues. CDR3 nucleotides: TGCACCAGCAGCCAAGCGAGGGCGAAGTACAATGAGCAGTTCTTC. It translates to CTSSQARAKYNEQFF.

The CDR3 DNA follows: TGTGCCAGCAGCTTAGCTCGAGGGGGCTATAATGAAAAACTGTTTTTT. This translates into CASSLARGGYNEKLFF. The gene calls are TRBV7-9 and TRBJ1-4; 7 bases agree with TRBD1. The CDR3 is 16 amino acids. The V gene's germline CDR1 is SEHNR and CDR2 FQNEAQ (reference sequence). J was trimmed by 4 bases and V by 0 bases; bases with no gene match: 5.

In DNA form, the CDR3 reads TGTGCCAGTATCCGGAGCACTGAAGCTTTCTTT. Translation gives CASIRSTEAFF. V and J are TRBV19 and TRBJ1-1; D unresolved. Per germline, CDR1 LNHDA and CDR2 SQIVND (reference sequence). The CDR3 extends over 11 amino acids. Trimming pared 7 bases from V and 4 bases from J, leaving 7 bases between.

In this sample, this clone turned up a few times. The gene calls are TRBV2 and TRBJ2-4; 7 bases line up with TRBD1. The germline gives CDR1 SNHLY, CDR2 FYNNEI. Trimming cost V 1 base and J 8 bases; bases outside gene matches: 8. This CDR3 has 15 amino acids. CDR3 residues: CASSEEGRGQDIQYF. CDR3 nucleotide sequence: TGTGCCAGCAGTGAAGAAGGAAGGGGGCAGGACATTCAGTACTTC.

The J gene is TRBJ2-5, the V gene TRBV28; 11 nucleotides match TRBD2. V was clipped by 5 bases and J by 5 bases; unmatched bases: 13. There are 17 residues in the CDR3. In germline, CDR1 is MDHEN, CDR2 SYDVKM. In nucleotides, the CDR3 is TGTGCCAGCAGTCCCGGGACTAGCGGCCTTCAGGGGGAGACCCAGTACTTC. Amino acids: CASSPGTSGLQGETQYF.

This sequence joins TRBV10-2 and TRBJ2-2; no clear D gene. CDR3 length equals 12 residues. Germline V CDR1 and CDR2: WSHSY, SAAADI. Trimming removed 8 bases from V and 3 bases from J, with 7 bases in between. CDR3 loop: CASGRYTGELFF. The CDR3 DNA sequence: TGCGCCAGCGGACGGTACACCGGGGAGCTGTTTTTT.

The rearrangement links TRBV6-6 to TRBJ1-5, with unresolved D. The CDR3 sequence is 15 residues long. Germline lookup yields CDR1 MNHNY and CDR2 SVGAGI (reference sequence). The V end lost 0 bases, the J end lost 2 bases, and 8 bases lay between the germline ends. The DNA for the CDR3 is TGTGCCAGCAGTTACTCGTTAAGGGGCAATCAGCCCCAGCATTTT. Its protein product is CASSYSLRGNQPQHF.

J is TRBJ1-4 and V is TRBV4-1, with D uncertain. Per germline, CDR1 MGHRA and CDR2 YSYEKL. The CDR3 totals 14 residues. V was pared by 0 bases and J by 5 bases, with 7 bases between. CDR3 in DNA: TGCGCCAGCAGCCAAGAGACCTTAAATGAAAAACTGTTTTTT. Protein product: CASSQETLNEKLFF.

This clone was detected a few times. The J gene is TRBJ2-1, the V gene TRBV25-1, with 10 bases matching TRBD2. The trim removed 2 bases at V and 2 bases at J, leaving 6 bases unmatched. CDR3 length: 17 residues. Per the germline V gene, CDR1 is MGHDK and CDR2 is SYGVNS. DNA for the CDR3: TGTGCCAGCAGTGAAATACTAGCGGGGCCCCCCTACAATGAGCAGTTCTTC. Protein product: CASSEILAGPPYNEQFF.

CDR3 in amino acids: CASSLGVAETQYF. In DNA form, the CDR3 reads TGTGCCAGCAGCCTTGGGGTAGCGGAGACCCAGTACTTC. The rearrangement uses TRBV5-6 and TRBJ2-5; possible D gene TRBD2, 5 bases. CDR1 SGHDT and CDR2 YYEEEE come from the germline V gene. Between the trimmed V and J ends, which lost 4 bases and 5 bases, there was a span of 12 bases. The CDR3 has 13 residues. Combining the CDR3 with reference TRBV5-6 and TRBJ2-5 gives the whole variable domain DAGVTQSPTHLIKTRGQQVTLRCSPKSGHDTVSWYQQALGQGPQFIFQYYEEEERQRGNFPDRFSGHQFPNYSSELNVNALLLGDSALYLCASSLGVAETQYFGPGTRLLVL.

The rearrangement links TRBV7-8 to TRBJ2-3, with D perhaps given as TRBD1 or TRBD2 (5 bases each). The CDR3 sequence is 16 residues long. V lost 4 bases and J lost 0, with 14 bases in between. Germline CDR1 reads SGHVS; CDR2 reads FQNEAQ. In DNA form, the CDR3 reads TGTGCCAGCAGCTCAGGGACGGTCCGTAGCACAGATACGCAGTATTTT. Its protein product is CASSSGTVRSTDTQYF.